This TCR beta chain appears in the sequencing data of a study of early T cells in non-severe SARS-CoV-2 infection. This clonotype was picked up many times. The CDR3 spans 13 residues. Between the trimmed V and J ends, which lost 0 bases and 5 bases, there was a span of 5 bases. CDR1 MRHNA and CDR2 SNTAGT come from the germline V gene. TCRdb called the 5' RACE reads again in MiXCR, with one record for every CDR3 protein. The table lists about 50,000 distinct CDR3 sequences, roughly 5.7% of them singletons. This clonotype was obtained from an adult who was a healthcare worker with PCR-confirmed SARS-CoV-2 infection or an uninfected control (not recorded which). The source material was whole blood, sampled at baseline. V and J are TRBV6-4 and TRBJ2-1; the D gene is possibly TRBD1 (5 bases). This CDR3 is CASSDSDNNEQFF. For the CDR3, the DNA is TGTGCCAGCAGTGACTCGGACAACAATGAGCAGTTCTTC.